This TCR beta chain was sequenced during a study of T-cell memory formation after mild COVID-19. This clonotype was picked up a small number of times. With 3 bases removed from V and 0 bases from J, the gap between germline ends came to 15 bases. Germline V CDR1 and CDR2: DFQATT, SNEGSKA (reference sequence). The CDR3 extends over 16 amino acids. MiXCR was run by TCRdb on the 5' RACE reads, yielding one entry per CDR3 protein. The sample includes over 500,000 distinct CDR3 sequences, roughly a sixth of them seen just once. The V gene is TRBV20-1, the J gene TRBJ1-5; D not certain. What was sequenced was PBMCs or a T cell subset sorted from them (not recorded which). The TCR comes from an adult woman who had mild COVID-19 (a few samples of this study predate the infection). Cell type and time point are not known. The DNA of the CDR3 is TGCAGTGCTAGCAGGCTTTGGCCATATAGCAATCAGCCCCAGCATTTT. It is translated as CSASRLWPYSNQPQHF.